The rows below give T cell receptor beta chains drawn from one sample of a study of T cells expressing NK-cell markers. TCRdb re-analyzed the 5' RACE reads; it lists each CDR3 protein once, without DNA. The repertoire table contains a few hundred thousand distinct CDR3 sequences. The sequenced sample consisted of blood T cells: a sorted CD56 or NKG2C T cell subset, CD4+ or CD8+ T cells, or bulk PBMC T cells (not recorded which). The receptor source for this set is a man between 18 and 35 years old in good health. CDR3s include the opening cysteine and the closing phenylalanine or tryptophan.

J gene: TRBJ1-4
V gene: TRBV9
CDR3 protein: CASSVGGSDEKLFF

J gene: TRBJ2-5
V gene: TRBV7-2
CDR3 protein: CASSPRVDETQYF

J gene: TRBJ2-1
V gene: TRBV20-1
CDR3 protein: CSARDLAGVGEQFF

J gene: TRBJ2-5
V gene: TRBV5-1
CDR3 protein: CASRQESAVGAQYF

J gene: TRBJ2-1
V gene: TRBV10-3
CDR3 protein: CAISIEELDGGDGQFF

J gene: TRBJ2-7
V gene: TRBV7-2
CDR3 protein: CASSGETHSYEQYF

J gene: TRBJ1-3
V gene: TRBV20-1
CDR3 protein: CSASGLGNTIYF

J gene: TRBJ2-2
V gene: TRBV20-1
CDR3 protein: CSASRGLAGANTGELFF

J gene: TRBJ2-3
V gene: TRBV9
CDR3 protein: CASSFQTPRDTQYF

J gene: TRBJ2-5
V gene: TRBV28
CDR3 protein: CASGGTQETQYF

J gene: TRBJ1-2
V gene: TRBV20-1
CDR3 protein: CSANPQLGRAIDGYTF

J gene: TRBJ2-3
V gene: TRBV20-1
CDR3 protein: CSARVTIGLAESSTDTQYF

J gene: TRBJ2-2
V gene: TRBV2
CDR3 protein: CASKPTRANTGELFF

J gene: TRBJ2-5
V gene: TRBV4-1
CDR3 protein: CASSQAIGETQYF

J gene: TRBJ1-4
V gene: TRBV7-2
CDR3 protein: CASSFGTGADKLFF

J gene: TRBJ1-4
V gene: TRBV5-5
CDR3 protein: CASSSTGGVNEKLFF

J gene: TRBJ2-1
V gene: TRBV25-1
CDR3 protein: CASLPTGQGRNEQFF

J gene: TRBJ1-2
V gene: TRBV28
CDR3 protein: CASSLVRRGPHGYTF